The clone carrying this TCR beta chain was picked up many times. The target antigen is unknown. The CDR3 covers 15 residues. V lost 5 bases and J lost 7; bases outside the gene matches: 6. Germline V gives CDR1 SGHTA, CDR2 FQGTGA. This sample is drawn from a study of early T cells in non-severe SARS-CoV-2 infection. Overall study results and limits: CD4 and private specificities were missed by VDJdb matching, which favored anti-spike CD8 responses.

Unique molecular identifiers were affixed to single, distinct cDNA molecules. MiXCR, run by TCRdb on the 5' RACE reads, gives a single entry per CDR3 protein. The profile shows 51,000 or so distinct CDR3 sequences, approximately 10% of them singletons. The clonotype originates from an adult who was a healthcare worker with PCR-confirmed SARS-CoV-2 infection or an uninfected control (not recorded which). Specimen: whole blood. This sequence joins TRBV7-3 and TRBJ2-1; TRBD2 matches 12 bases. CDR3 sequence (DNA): TGTGCCAGCAGCCGACTAGCGGGAGTGAATAATGAGCAGTTCTTC. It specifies CASSRLAGVNNEQFF.